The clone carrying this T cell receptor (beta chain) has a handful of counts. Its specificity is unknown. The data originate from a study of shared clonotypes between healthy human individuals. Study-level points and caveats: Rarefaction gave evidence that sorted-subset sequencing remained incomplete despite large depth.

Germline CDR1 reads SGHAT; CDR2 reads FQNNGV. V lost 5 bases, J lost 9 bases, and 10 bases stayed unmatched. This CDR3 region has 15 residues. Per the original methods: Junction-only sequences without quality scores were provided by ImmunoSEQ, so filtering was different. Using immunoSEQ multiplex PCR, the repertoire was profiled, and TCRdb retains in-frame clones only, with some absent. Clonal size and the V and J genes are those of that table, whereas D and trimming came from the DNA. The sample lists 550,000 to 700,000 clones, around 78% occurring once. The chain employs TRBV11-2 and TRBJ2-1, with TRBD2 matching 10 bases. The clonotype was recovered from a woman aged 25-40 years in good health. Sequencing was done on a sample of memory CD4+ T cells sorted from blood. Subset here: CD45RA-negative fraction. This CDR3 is CASSPSGRGGVEQFF. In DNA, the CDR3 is TGTGCCAGCAGCCCTAGCGGGAGAGGAGGGGTTGAGCAGTTCTTC.